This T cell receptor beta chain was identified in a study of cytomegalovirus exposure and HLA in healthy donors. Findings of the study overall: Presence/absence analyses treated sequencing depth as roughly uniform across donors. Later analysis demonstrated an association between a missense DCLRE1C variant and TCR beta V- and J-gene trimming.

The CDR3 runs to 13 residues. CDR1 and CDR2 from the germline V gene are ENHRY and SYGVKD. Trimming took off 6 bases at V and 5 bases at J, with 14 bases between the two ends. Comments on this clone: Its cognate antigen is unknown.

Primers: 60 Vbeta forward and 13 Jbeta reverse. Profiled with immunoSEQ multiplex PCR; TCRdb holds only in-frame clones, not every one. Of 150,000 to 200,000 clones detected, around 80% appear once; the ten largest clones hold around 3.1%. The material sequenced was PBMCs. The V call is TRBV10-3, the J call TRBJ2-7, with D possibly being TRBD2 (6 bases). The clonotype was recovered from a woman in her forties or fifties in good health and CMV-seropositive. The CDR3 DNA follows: TGTGCCATCAGGGACCAGGAGGGCCACGAGCAGTACTTC. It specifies CAIRDQEGHEQYF.